This TCR beta chain was captured in a study of identical twins. Looked up from germline, CDR1 is MNHNS and CDR2 is SASEGT. The CDR3 length is 14 residues. V shed 6 bases and J 1 base; nucleotides not matched to a gene: 5. After template switching added a universal primer site, the resulting cDNA carried unique molecular identifiers. TCRdb passed the 5' RACE reads through MiXCR, listing each CDR3 protein once. The table has hundreds of thousands of distinct CDR3 sequences, approximately 25% seen once. This sample was also put to use in a study of T cells expressing NK-cell markers.

This sequence originates from a woman in her late teens or twenties in good health. Sequenced: CD4+ T cells sorted from blood. The V gene is TRBV6-1, the J gene TRBJ1-1, with 7 nucleotides matching TRBD1. The CDR3, as DNA: TGTGCCAGCAGGGGACAGCTAGGGAACACTGAAGCTTTCTTT. Encoded protein: CASRGQLGNTEAFF.